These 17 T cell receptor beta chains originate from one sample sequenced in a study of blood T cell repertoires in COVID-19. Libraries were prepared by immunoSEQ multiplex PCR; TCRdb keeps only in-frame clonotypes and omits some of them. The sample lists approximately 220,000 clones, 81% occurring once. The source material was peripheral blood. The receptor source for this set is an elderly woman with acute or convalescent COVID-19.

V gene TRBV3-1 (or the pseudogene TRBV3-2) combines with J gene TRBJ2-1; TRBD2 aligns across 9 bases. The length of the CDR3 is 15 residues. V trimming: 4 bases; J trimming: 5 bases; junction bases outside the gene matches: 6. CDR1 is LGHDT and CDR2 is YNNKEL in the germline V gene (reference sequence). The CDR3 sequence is CASSPFGGGDNEQFF. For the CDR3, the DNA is TGTGCCAGCAGCCCCTTCGGCGGGGGGGACAATGAGCAGTTCTTC.

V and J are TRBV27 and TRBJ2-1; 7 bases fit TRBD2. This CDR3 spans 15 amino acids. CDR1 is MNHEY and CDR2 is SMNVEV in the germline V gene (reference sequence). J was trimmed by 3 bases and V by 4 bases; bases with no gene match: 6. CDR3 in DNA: TGTGCCAGCAGTTCCGGCGGGGGTTTCTACAATGAGCAGTTCTTC. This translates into CASSSGGGFYNEQFF.

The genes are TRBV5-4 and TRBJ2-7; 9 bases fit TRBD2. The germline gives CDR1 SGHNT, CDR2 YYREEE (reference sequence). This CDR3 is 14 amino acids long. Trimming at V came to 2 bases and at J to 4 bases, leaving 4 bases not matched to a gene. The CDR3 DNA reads TGTGCCAGCAGCTTTGATAGCGGGGGTTACGAGCAGTACTTC. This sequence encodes CASSFDSGGYEQYF.

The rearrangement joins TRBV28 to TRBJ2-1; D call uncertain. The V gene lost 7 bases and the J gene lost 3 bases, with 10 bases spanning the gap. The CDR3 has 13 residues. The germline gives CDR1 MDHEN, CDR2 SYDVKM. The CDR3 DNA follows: TGTGCCAGCACTCTGACTTTCTACAATGAGCAGTTCTTC. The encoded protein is CASTLTFYNEQFF.

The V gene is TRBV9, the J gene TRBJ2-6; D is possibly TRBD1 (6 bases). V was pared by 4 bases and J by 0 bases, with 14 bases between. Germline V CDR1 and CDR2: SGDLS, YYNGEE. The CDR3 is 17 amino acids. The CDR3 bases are TGTGCCAGCAGCCCAAGAGACAGGTTCTCTGGGGCCAACGTCCTGACTTTC. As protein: CASSPRDRFSGANVLTF. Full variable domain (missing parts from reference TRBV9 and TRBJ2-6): DSGVTQTPKHLITATGQRVTLRCSPRSGDLSVYWYQQSLDQGLQFLIQYYNGEERAKGNILERFSAQQFPDLHSELNLSSLELGDSALYFCASSPRDRFSGANVLTFGAGSRLTVL.

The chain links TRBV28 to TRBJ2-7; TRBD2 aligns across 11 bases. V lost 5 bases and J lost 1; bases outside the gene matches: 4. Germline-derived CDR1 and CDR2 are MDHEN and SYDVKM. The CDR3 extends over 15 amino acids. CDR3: CASSLAGGPSYEQYF. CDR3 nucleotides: TGTGCCAGCAGTCTAGCGGGAGGCCCTTCCTACGAGCAGTACTTC.

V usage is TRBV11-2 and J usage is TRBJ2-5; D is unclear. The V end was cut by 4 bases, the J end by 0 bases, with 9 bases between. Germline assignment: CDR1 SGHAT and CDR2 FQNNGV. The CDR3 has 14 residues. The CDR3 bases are TGTGCCAGCAGCTCCCGACTGAACCAAGAGACCCAGTACTTC. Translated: CASSSRLNQETQYF.

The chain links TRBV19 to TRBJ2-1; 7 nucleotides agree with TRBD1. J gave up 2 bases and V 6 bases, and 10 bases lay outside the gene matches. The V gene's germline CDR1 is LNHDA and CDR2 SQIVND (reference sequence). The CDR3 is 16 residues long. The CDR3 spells CASSLLGDSTYNEQFF. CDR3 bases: TGTGCCAGTAGCCTTCTAGGGGACAGTACCTACAATGAGCAGTTCTTC.

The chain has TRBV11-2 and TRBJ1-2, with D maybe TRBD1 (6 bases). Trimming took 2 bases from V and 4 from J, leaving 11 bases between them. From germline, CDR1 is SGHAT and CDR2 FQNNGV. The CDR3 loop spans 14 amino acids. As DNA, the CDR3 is TGTGCCAGCAGCTTAAACAGGGCTGTCTATGGCTACACCTTC. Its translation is CASSLNRAVYGYTF.

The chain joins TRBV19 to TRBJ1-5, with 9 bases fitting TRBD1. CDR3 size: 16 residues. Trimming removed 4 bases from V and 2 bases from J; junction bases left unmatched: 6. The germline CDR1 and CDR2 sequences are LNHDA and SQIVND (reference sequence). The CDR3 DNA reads TGTGCCAGTAGTACCCGGGGACAGGGAGGCAATCAGCCCCAGCATTTT. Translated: CASSTRGQGGNQPQHF.

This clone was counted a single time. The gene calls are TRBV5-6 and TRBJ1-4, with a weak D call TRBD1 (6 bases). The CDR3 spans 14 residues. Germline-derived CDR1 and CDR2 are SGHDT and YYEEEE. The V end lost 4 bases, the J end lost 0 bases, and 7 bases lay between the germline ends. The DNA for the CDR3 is TGTGCCAGCAGCCGGACAGCAACTAATGAAAAACTGTTTTTT. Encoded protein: CASSRTATNEKLFF.

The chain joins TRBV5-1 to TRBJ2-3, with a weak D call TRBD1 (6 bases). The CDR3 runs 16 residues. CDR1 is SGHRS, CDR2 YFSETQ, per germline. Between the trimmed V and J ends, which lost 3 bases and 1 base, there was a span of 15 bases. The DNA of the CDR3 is TGCGCCAGCAGCTCGACAGGCGCTGGAGGCACAGATACGCAGTATTTT. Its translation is CASSSTGAGGTDTQYF.

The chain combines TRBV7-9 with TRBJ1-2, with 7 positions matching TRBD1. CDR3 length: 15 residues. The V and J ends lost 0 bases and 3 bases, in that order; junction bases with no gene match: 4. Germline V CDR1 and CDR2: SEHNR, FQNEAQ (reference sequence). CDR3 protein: CASSLAGGADYGYTF. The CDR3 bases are TGTGCCAGCAGCTTAGCAGGGGGCGCCGACTATGGCTACACCTTC.

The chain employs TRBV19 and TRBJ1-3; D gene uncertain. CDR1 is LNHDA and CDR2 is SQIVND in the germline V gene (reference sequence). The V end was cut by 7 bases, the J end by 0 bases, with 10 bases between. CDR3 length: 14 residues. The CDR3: CASMDGNSGNTIYF. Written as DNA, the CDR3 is TGTGCCAGTATGGACGGGAACTCTGGAAACACCATATATTTT.

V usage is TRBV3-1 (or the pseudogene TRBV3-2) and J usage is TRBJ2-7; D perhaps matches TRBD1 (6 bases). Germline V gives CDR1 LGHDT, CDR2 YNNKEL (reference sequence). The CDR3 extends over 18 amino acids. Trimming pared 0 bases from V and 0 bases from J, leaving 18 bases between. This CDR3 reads CASSQDKARTVSSYEQYF. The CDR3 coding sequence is TGTGCCAGCAGCCAAGATAAGGCCCGGACAGTTAGCTCCTACGAGCAGTACTTC.

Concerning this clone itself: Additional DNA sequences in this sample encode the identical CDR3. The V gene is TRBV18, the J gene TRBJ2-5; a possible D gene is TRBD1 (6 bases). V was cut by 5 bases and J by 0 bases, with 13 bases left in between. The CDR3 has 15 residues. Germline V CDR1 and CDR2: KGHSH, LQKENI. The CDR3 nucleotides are TGTGCCAGCTCAGCCTACGGGGACAACCAAGAGACCCAGTACTTC. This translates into CASSAYGDNQETQYF. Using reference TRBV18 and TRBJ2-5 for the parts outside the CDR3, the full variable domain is NAGVMQNPRHLVRRRGQEARLRCSPMKGHSHVYWYRQLPEEGLKFMVYLQKENIIDESGMPKERFSAEFPKEGPSILRIQQVVRGDSAAYFCASSAYGDNQETQYFGPGTRLLVL.

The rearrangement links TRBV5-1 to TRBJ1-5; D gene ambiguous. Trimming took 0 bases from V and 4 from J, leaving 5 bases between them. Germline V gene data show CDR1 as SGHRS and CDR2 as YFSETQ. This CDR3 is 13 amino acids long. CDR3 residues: CASSLGENQPQHF. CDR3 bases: TGCGCCAGCAGCTTGGGAGAAAATCAGCCCCAGCATTTT.